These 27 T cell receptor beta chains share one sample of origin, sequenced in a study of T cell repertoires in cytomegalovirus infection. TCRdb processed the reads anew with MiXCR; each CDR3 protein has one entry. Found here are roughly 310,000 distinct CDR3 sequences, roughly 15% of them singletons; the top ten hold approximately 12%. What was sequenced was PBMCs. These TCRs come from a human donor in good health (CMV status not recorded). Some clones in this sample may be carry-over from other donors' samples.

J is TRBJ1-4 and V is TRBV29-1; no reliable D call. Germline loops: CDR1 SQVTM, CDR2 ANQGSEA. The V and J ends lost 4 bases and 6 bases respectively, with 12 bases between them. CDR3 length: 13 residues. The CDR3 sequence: CSVGGQDYEKLFF. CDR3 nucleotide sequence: TGCAGCGTTGGCGGTCAGGATTATGAAAAACTGTTTTTT.

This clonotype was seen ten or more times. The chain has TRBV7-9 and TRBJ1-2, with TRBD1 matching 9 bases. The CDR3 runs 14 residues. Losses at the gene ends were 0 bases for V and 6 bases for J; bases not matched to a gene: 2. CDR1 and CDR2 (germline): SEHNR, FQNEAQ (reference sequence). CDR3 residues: CASSLAGQGHGYTF. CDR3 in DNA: TGTGCCAGCAGCTTAGCGGGACAGGGTCATGGCTACACCTTC. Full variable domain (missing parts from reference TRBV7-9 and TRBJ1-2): DTGVSQNPRHKITKRGQNVTFRCDPISEHNRLYWYRQTLGQGPEFLTYFQNEAQLEKSRLLSDRFSAERPKGSFSTLEIQRTEQGDSAMYLCASSLAGQGHGYTFGSGTRLTVV.

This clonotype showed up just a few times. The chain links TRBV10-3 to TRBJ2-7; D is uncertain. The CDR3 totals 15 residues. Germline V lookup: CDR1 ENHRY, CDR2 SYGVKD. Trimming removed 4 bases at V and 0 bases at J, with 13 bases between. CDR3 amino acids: CAISASGLNSYEQYF. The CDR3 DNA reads TGTGCCATCAGTGCTAGTGGGCTTAACTCCTACGAGCAGTACTTC.

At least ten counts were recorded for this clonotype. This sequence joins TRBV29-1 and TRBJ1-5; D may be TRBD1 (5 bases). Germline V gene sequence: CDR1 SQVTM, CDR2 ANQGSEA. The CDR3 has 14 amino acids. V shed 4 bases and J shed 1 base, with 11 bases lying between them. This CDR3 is CSVAGGGSNQPQHF. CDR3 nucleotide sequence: TGCAGCGTTGCGGGCGGGGGGAGCAATCAGCCCCAGCATTTT.

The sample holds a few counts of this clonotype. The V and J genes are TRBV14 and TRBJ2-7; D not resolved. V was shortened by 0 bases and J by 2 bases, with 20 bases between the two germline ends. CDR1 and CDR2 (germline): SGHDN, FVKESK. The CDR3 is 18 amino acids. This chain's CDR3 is CASSQDGLRVGRPYEQYF. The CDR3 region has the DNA TGTGCCAGCAGCCAAGATGGCCTCCGTGTTGGCAGACCCTACGAGCAGTACTTC.

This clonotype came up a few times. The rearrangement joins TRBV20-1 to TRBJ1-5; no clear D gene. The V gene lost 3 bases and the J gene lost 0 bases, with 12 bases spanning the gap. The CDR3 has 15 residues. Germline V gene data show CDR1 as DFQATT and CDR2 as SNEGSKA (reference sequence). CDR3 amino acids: CSASGDNDSNQPQHF. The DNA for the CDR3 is TGCAGTGCTAGTGGTGACAACGATAGCAATCAGCCCCAGCATTTT.

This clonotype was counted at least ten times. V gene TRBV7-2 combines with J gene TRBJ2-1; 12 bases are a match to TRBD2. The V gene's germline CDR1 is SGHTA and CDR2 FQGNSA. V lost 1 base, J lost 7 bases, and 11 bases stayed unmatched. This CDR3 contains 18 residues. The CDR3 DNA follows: TGTGCCAGCAGCTTAGGAAGACTAGCGGGGGCCCCGTGGAATGAGCAGTTCTTC. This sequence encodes CASSLGRLAGAPWNEQFF.

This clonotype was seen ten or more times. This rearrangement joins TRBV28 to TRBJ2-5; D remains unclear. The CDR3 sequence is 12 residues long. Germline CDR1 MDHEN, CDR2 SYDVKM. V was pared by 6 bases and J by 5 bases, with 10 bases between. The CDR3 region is CASSSGSETQYF. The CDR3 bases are TGTGCCAGCAGCTCCGGGTCTGAGACCCAGTACTTC.

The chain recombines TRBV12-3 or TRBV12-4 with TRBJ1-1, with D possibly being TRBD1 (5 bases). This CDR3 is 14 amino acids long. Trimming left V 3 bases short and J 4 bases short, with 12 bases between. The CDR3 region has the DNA TGTGCCAGCAGTTTCGGGCGTGGGGGCACTGAAGCTTTCTTT. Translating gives CASSFGRGGTEAFF.

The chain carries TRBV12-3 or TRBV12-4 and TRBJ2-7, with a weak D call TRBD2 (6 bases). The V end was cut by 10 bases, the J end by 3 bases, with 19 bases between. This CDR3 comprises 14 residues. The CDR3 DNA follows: TGTGCCAACCCCCCAAGGATGGGGGGCTACGAGCAGTACTTC. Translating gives CANPPRMGGYEQYF.

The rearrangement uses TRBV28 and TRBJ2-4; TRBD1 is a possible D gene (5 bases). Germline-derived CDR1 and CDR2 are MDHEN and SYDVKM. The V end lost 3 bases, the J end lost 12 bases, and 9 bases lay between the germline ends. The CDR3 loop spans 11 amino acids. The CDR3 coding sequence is TGTGCCAGCAGTTTTTGGGGCAGTCAGTACTTC. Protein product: CASSFWGSQYF.

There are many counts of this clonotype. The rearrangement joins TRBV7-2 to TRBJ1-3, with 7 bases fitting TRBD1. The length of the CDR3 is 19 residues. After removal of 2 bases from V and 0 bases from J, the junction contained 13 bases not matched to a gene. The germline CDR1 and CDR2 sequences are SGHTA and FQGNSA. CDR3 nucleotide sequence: TGTGCCAGCAGCTTAAGGGGGCGGGACGGATCACACTCTGGAAACACCATATATTTT. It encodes CASSLRGRDGSHSGNTIYF.

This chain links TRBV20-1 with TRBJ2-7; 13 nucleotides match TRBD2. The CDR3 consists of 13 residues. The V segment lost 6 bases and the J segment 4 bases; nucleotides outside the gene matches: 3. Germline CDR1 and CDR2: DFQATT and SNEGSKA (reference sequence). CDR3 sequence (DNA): TGCAGTGCCTCGGGACTAGCGGGATACGAGCAGTACTTC. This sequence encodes CSASGLAGYEQYF.

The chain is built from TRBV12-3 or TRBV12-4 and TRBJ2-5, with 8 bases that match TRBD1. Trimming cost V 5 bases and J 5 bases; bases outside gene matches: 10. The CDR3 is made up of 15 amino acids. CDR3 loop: CASSRQGRRAETQYF. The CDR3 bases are TGTGCCAGCAGTAGACAGGGGAGACGCGCGGAGACCCAGTACTTC.

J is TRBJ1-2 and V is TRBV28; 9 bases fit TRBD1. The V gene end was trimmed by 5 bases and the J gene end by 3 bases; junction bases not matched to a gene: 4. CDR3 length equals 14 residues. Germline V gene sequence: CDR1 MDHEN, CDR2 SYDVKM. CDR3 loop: CASSGDRADYGYTF. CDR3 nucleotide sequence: TGTGCCAGCAGTGGGGACAGGGCTGACTATGGCTACACCTTC.

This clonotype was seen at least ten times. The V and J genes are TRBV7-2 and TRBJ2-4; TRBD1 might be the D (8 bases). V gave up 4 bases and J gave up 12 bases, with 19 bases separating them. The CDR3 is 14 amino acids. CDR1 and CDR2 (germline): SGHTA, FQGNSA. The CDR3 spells CASSSTGGQGNQYF. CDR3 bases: TGTGCCAGCAGCTCCACGGGAGGACAGGGTAATCAGTACTTC.

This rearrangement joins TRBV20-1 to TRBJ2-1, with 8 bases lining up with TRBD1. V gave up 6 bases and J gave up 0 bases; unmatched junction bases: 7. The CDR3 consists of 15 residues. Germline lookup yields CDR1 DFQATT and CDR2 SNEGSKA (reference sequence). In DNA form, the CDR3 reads TGCAGTGCAGTGACAGGGGCCCTCTCCTACAATGAGCAGTTCTTC. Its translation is CSAVTGALSYNEQFF.

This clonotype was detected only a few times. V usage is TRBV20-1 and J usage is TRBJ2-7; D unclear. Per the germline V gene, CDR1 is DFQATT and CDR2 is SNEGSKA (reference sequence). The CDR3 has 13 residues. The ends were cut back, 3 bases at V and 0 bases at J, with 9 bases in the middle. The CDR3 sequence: CSARRRSSYEQYF. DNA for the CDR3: TGCAGTGCTAGGCGGCGGAGCTCCTACGAGCAGTACTTC.

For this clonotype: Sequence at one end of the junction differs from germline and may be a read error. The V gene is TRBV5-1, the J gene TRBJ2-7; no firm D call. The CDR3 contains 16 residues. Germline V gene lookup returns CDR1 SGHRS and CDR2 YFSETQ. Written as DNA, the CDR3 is TGCGCCAGCAGCTGGTTAGAGCCGCCTTTACTACACGAACAGTACTTC. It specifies CASSWLEPPLLHEQYF.

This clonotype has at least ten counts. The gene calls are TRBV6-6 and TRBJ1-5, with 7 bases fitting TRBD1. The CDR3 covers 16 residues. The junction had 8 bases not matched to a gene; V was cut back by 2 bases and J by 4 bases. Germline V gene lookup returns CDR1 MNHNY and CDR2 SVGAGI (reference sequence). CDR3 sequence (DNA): TGTGCCAGCAGTTACCGCCCGGGACAGCTTAATCAGCCCCAGCATTTT. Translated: CASSYRPGQLNQPQHF.

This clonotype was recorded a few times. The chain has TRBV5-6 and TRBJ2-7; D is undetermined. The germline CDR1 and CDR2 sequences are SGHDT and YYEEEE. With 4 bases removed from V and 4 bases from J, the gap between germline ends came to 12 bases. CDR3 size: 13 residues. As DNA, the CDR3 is TGTGCCAGCAGCCTTCTCTCCGGTTACGAGCAGTACTTC. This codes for CASSLLSGYEQYF. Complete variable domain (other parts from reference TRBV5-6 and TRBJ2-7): DAGVTQSPTHLIKTRGQQVTLRCSPKSGHDTVSWYQQALGQGPQFIFQYYEEEERQRGNFPDRFSGHQFPNYSSELNVNALLLGDSALYLCASSLLSGYEQYFGPGTRLTVT.

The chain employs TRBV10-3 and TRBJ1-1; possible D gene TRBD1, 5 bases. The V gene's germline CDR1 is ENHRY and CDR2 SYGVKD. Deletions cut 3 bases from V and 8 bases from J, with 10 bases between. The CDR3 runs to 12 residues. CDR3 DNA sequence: TGTGCCATCAGTGAAGGGGCTGCCGAAGCTTTCTTT. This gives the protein CAISEGAAEAFF.

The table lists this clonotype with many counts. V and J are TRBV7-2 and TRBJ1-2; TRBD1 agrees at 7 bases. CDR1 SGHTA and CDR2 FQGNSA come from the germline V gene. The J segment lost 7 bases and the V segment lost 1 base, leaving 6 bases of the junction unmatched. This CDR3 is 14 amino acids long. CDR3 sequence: CASSLVTGAGGYTF. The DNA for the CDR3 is TGTGCCAGCAGCTTAGTCACAGGGGCCGGTGGCTACACCTTC.

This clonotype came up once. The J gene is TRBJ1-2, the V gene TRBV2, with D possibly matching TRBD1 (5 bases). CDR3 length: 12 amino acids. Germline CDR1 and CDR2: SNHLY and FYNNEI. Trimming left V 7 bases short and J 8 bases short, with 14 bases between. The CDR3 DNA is TGTGCCAGCACCCCACCGGGGGAGGGCTACACCTTC. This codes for CASTPPGEGYTF.

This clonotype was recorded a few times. The CDR3 DNA is TGTGCCAGCAGCCATAGCGGGGCTTACGAGCAGTACTTC. This codes for CASSHSGAYEQYF. This chain links TRBV4-2 with TRBJ2-7; the match to TRBD2 covers 8 bases. V shed 3 bases, J shed 4 bases, and the junction held 2 bases outside the gene matches. Germline-derived CDR1 and CDR2 are LGHNA and YNFKEQ. The CDR3 loop spans 13 amino acids.

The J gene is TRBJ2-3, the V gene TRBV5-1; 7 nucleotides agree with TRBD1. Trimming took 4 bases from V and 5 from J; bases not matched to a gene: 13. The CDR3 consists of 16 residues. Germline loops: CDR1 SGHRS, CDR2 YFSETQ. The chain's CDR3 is CASSLNTGATGDTQYF. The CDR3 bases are TGCGCCAGCAGCCTAAATACAGGGGCCACCGGAGATACGCAGTATTTT.

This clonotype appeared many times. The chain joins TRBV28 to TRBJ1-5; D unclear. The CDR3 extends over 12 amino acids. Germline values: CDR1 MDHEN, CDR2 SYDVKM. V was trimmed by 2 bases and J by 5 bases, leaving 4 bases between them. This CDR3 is CASSLADQPQHF. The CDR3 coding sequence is TGTGCCAGCAGTTTAGCCGATCAGCCCCAGCATTTT.